Below, one T cell receptor (beta chain) is given with its context. Its specificity is not known. In all sorted populations, purity surpassed 98%. The sample belongs to a study of beta chain features in type 1 diabetes. What was sequenced were expressed TCRB transcripts, since all of the isolated RNA had been reverse transcribed. TCRdb's table, derived via immunoSEQ multiplex PCR, lists solely in-frame clones and lacks some. In the table there are hundreds of thousands of clones, around 28% of which are singletons. Germline V gene sequence: CDR1 SGHNT, CDR2 YENEEA. With V trimmed by 1 base and J by 1 base, 1 base remained unmatched. This CDR3 is built from 15 residues. Broader study findings: Type 1 diabetes patients showed a moderate but significant shortening of TCRB CDR3s in all four CD4+ subsets. PCR, the amplification step, might favor shorter templates, equally in patients and controls.

Sequenced input: naive CD4+ T cells from blood. The chain carries TRBV11-3 and TRBJ2-1; 7 bases map to TRBD2. The sequence came from a man younger than 35 in good health. The CDR3 sequence: CASSLGLASYNEQFF. In DNA, the CDR3 is TGTGCCAGCAGCTTAGGACTAGCATCCTACAATGAGCAGTTCTTC.